A selection of T cell receptor beta chains follows, all from one sample in a study of CD8+CD57+ T cells in acquired aplastic anemia. TCRdb re-analysed the reads in MiXCR, keeping a single row per CDR3 protein. This table has around 230,000 distinct CDR3 sequences, 61% appearing once. The sequenced sample was sorted CD4+, CD8+, or CD8+CD57+ T cells (not recorded which) from PBMCs. The source is a human donor in good health. Each CDR3 is given with its conserved first and last residue. Each record gives: V gene, clone size, D gene, J gene, CDR3 DNA, CDR3 protein. The D gene is left open where the match is weak. The size of a clone is reported for some rows only, either as once, few or many, or as a class for expanded clones.

v_gene: TRBV9
abundance: -
d_gene: -
j_gene: TRBJ2-3
CDR3nt: TGTGCCAGCAGCTTAGCCCTTACGCAGTATTTT
CDR3aa: CASSLALTQYF

v_gene: TRBV7-3
abundance: -
d_gene: TRBD1
j_gene: TRBJ2-1
CDR3nt: TGTGCCAGTGCCGAAGGGACAGGCATTAACAATGAGCAGTTCTTC
CDR3aa: CASAEGTGINNEQFF

v_gene: TRBV7-3
abundance: few
d_gene: TRBD1
j_gene: TRBJ1-1
CDR3nt: TGTGCCAGCAGCCTGGGGGACAGGGCGAACACTGAAGCTTTCTTT
CDR3aa: CASSLGDRANTEAFF

v_gene: TRBV20-1
abundance: -
d_gene: -
j_gene: TRBJ2-7
CDR3nt: TGCAGTGCTAGGCGGAGGGGGCAGTACGAGCAGTACTTC
CDR3aa: CSARRRGQYEQYF

v_gene: TRBV4-3
abundance: many
d_gene: -
j_gene: TRBJ2-7
CDR3nt: TGCGCCAGCAGCCAAGACCACACCTCCTACGAGCAGTACTTC
CDR3aa: CASSQDHTSYEQYF

v_gene: TRBV6-5
abundance: -
d_gene: TRBD1
j_gene: TRBJ1-5
CDR3nt: TGTGCCAGCACCGCGGGACAGAACCCAGATCAGCCCCAGCATTTT
CDR3aa: CASTAGQNPDQPQHF

v_gene: TRBV5-6
abundance: -
d_gene: TRBD2
j_gene: TRBJ2-3
CDR3nt: TGTGCCAGCAGGGGGGTAGCGGGGGGCCCTAGTGCTAGCACAGATACGCAGTATTTT
CDR3aa: CASRGVAGGPSASTDTQYF

v_gene: TRBV7-9
abundance: many
d_gene: -
j_gene: TRBJ2-5
CDR3nt: TGTGCCAGCAGCTTATGGTCGGGAGTTGTAGAGACCCAGTACTTC
CDR3aa: CASSLWSGVVETQYF

v_gene: TRBV6-2/TRBV6-3
abundance: few
d_gene: -
j_gene: TRBJ2-1
CDR3nt: TGTGCCGCCGGTTTCCGGGACACCAATGAGCAGTTCTTC
CDR3aa: CAAGFRDTNEQFF

v_gene: TRBV2
abundance: -
d_gene: TRBD1
j_gene: TRBJ2-1
CDR3nt: TGTGCCAGCAGTGAGAGTGGGACAGGGGGGTACAATGAGCAGTTCTTC
CDR3aa: CASSESGTGGYNEQFF

v_gene: TRBV5-1
abundance: -
d_gene: TRBD1
j_gene: TRBJ1-2
CDR3nt: TGCGCCAGCAGCCCTACTACAGGGGTAGGCTACACCTTC
CDR3aa: CASSPTTGVGYTF

v_gene: TRBV7-9
abundance: -
d_gene: -
j_gene: TRBJ2-7
CDR3nt: TGTGCCAGCAGCTTAGCGCGAGGGGATCTGGACTTC
CDR3aa: CASSLARGDLDF

v_gene: TRBV2
abundance: many
d_gene: -
j_gene: TRBJ1-4
CDR3nt: TGTGCCAGCATTCCAGGGGTTGGTGAAAAACTGTTTTTT
CDR3aa: CASIPGVGEKLFF

v_gene: TRBV28
abundance: -
d_gene: TRBD1
j_gene: TRBJ1-1
CDR3nt: TGTGCCAGCAGTTCCTTGGGACAGACTATGAACACTGAAGCTTTCTTT
CDR3aa: CASSSLGQTMNTEAFF

v_gene: TRBV9
abundance: many
d_gene: TRBD2
j_gene: TRBJ2-5
CDR3nt: TGTGCCAGCAGCGTAGAAAGGCTAGCGGGATTAGAGACCCAGTACTTC
CDR3aa: CASSVERLAGLETQYF

v_gene: TRBV7-9
abundance: once
d_gene: TRBD2
j_gene: TRBJ2-1
CDR3nt: TGTGCCAGCAGCTACCCACTAGCGGGCGGCTCCTACAATGGGCAGTTCTTC
CDR3aa: CASSYPLAGGSYNGQFF

v_gene: TRBV7-3
abundance: -
d_gene: TRBD1
j_gene: TRBJ2-3
CDR3nt: TGTGCCAGCAGCGTCACCGGGACAGGGGGCACAGATACGCAGTATTTT
CDR3aa: CASSVTGTGGTDTQYF

v_gene: TRBV20-1
abundance: many
d_gene: -
j_gene: TRBJ2-2
CDR3nt: TGCAGTGCTCGGACAGCGAACACCGGGGAGCTGTTTTTT
CDR3aa: CSARTANTGELFF

v_gene: TRBV7-9
abundance: many
d_gene: TRBD1
j_gene: TRBJ1-6
CDR3nt: TGTGCCAGCAGCTACGGACAGGACTTGGTGGTGGAGTATAATTCACCCCTCCACTTT
CDR3aa: CASSYGQDLVVEYNSPLHF

v_gene: TRBV7-2
abundance: once
d_gene: TRBD2
j_gene: TRBJ2-1
CDR3nt: TGTGCCAGCAGCTTAGGGTCACCGGGACTAGCGGTCTACAATGAGCAGTTCTTC
CDR3aa: CASSLGSPGLAVYNEQFF

v_gene: TRBV6-2/TRBV6-3
abundance: many
d_gene: -
j_gene: TRBJ2-2
CDR3nt: TGTGCCACCCTAGAGGGGGAGCTGTTTTTT
CDR3aa: CATLEGELFF

v_gene: TRBV16
abundance: many
d_gene: -
j_gene: TRBJ2-2
CDR3nt: TGTGCCAGCAGCCGAAACAAAGGAGGCACCGGGGAGCTGTTTTTT
CDR3aa: CASSRNKGGTGELFF

v_gene: TRBV6-6
abundance: -
d_gene: -
j_gene: TRBJ2-5
CDR3nt: TGTGCCAGCACCCACGGGGACGGGATTTCATTC
CDR3aa: CASTHGDGISF

v_gene: TRBV9
abundance: -
d_gene: TRBD1
j_gene: TRBJ1-4
CDR3nt: TGTGCCAGCAGCGAATGGGGACAGGAAAAACTGTTTTTT
CDR3aa: CASSEWGQEKLFF

v_gene: TRBV7-9
abundance: -
d_gene: -
j_gene: TRBJ1-2
CDR3nt: TGTGCCAGCAGCTTAGGAGAGACAAATAACTATGGCTACACCTTC
CDR3aa: CASSLGETNNYGYTF

v_gene: TRBV15
abundance: many
d_gene: TRBD2
j_gene: TRBJ2-2
CDR3nt: TGTGCCACCAACCCGACTAGCGGGAGTTCCACCGGGGAGCTGTTTTTT
CDR3aa: CATNPTSGSSTGELFF

v_gene: TRBV10-3
abundance: -
d_gene: TRBD1
j_gene: TRBJ2-5
CDR3nt: TGTGCCATCAGTGGAGGGACAGGGGGCCTCGAGACCCAGTACTTC
CDR3aa: CAISGGTGGLETQYF

v_gene: TRBV7-9
abundance: many
d_gene: TRBD2
j_gene: TRBJ2-1
CDR3nt: TGTGCCAGCAGCCAGACTAGCGGGAGGGGGGAGCAGTTCTTC
CDR3aa: CASSQTSGRGEQFF

v_gene: TRBV15
abundance: few
d_gene: TRBD2
j_gene: TRBJ2-3
CDR3nt: TGTGCCACCAGCGTAGCGGGAATTGCGGCAGATACGCAGTATTTT
CDR3aa: CATSVAGIAADTQYF

v_gene: TRBV20-1
abundance: many
d_gene: -
j_gene: TRBJ2-5
CDR3nt: TGCAGTGCTAGAACAGAAGAGACCCAGTACTTC
CDR3aa: CSARTEETQYF

v_gene: TRBV19
abundance: once
d_gene: -
j_gene: TRBJ2-2
CDR3nt: TGTGCCAGTATTATGAGAAACACCGGGGAGCTGTTTTTT
CDR3aa: CASIMRNTGELFF

v_gene: TRBV3-1
abundance: -
d_gene: TRBD1
j_gene: TRBJ2-1
CDR3nt: TGTGCCAGCAGCCATCTGACGGGACAGCTCTACAATGAGCAGTTCTTC
CDR3aa: CASSHLTGQLYNEQFF

v_gene: TRBV4-1
abundance: -
d_gene: TRBD2
j_gene: TRBJ2-7
CDR3nt: TGTGCCAGCAGCCAAGATCCGACTAGCGGGAGCAACGAGCAGTACTTC
CDR3aa: CASSQDPTSGSNEQYF

v_gene: TRBV5-1
abundance: -
d_gene: -
j_gene: TRBJ2-2
CDR3nt: TGCGCCAGCAGCTTCGCAAGCATCACAGGGGAGCTGTTTTTT
CDR3aa: CASSFASITGELFF

v_gene: TRBV9
abundance: -
d_gene: -
j_gene: TRBJ2-7
CDR3nt: TGTGCCAGCAGCTCCAGGACAGAGACGCTCTACGAGCAGTACTTC
CDR3aa: CASSSRTETLYEQYF

v_gene: TRBV7-2
abundance: many
d_gene: TRBD2
j_gene: TRBJ2-1
CDR3nt: TGTGCCAGCAGCTTTCGGACTAGCGGCTCCTACAATGAGCAGTTCTTC
CDR3aa: CASSFRTSGSYNEQFF

v_gene: TRBV6-1
abundance: -
d_gene: -
j_gene: TRBJ1-6
CDR3nt: TGTGCCACACCGACAGGAGCCTATAATTCACCCCTCCACTTT
CDR3aa: CATPTGAYNSPLHF

v_gene: TRBV7-2
abundance: -
d_gene: TRBD2
j_gene: TRBJ2-5
CDR3nt: TGTGCCAGCAGCCCGTCCCCGGGGGGGGAGACCCAGTACTTC
CDR3aa: CASSPSPGGETQYF

v_gene: TRBV5-1
abundance: -
d_gene: -
j_gene: TRBJ1-3
CDR3nt: TGCGCCAGCAGCTTGCGCACAGGGACAAATTCTGGAAACACCATATATTTT
CDR3aa: CASSLRTGTNSGNTIYF

v_gene: TRBV15
abundance: -
d_gene: -
j_gene: TRBJ1-2
CDR3nt: TGTGCCACCAGCAGAGAGTACGGGCGGGGCTACACCTTC
CDR3aa: CATSREYGRGYTF

v_gene: TRBV5-1
abundance: -
d_gene: -
j_gene: TRBJ2-7
CDR3nt: TGCGCCAGCAGCTCGTACTGGAGGCCCAATCCCCACGAGCAGTACTTC
CDR3aa: CASSSYWRPNPHEQYF

v_gene: TRBV7-7
abundance: -
d_gene: -
j_gene: TRBJ1-4
CDR3nt: TGTGCTAGCAGCTTAGGGGCTGGCAGGGGTGAAAAACTGTTTTTT
CDR3aa: CASSLGAGRGEKLFF

v_gene: TRBV7-3
abundance: many
d_gene: TRBD2
j_gene: TRBJ2-1
CDR3nt: TGTGCCAGCAGCTTGGATCCTAGCGGGAGAACGGCGTATGAGCAGTTCTTC
CDR3aa: CASSLDPSGRTAYEQFF

v_gene: TRBV19
abundance: few
d_gene: -
j_gene: TRBJ2-1
CDR3nt: TGTGCCAGTAGGAGGGACAATGAGCAGTTCTTC
CDR3aa: CASRRDNEQFF

v_gene: TRBV11-2
abundance: -
d_gene: -
j_gene: TRBJ1-1
CDR3nt: TGTGCCAGCAGCGCCGACGGGGAGACTGAAGCTTTCTTT
CDR3aa: CASSADGETEAFF

v_gene: TRBV3-1
abundance: many
d_gene: TRBD1
j_gene: TRBJ2-1
CDR3nt: TGTGCCAGCAGCCAGCGGACAGGGTCCAATGAGCAGTTCTTC
CDR3aa: CASSQRTGSNEQFF